These T cell receptor beta chains were read from a single sample in a study of T cells in Graves' hyperthyroidism and ophthalmopathy. TCRdb reanalysed the multiplex PCR reads using MiXCR and keeps one entry per CDR3 protein. The data hold fewer than 200,000 distinct CDR3 sequences, with roughly 9.4% observed a single time. The source material was blood. The receptors were sampled from a woman aged 18-35 years with Graves' hyperthyroidism that later progressed to Graves' ophthalmopathy. The conserved cysteine and the conserved F or W are not part of the CDR3 here. Fields, in order: V gene, J gene, CDR3 protein.

v_gene: TRBV6-1
j_gene: TRBJ1-3
CDR3aa: ASITGNTIY

v_gene: TRBV7-2
j_gene: TRBJ2-1
CDR3aa: ASSFHGGIQTIYNEQF

v_gene: TRBV7-8
j_gene: TRBJ1-6
CDR3aa: ASSARDRFSSSYNSPLH

v_gene: TRBV16
j_gene: TRBJ2-7
CDR3aa: ASSQSSGGLGYEQY

v_gene: TRBV3-1
j_gene: TRBJ1-4
CDR3aa: ASSQESGAVTEKLF

v_gene: TRBV19
j_gene: TRBJ2-7
CDR3aa: ASSIGQGVLYEQY

v_gene: TRBV7-9
j_gene: TRBJ1-6
CDR3aa: ASSPRLRDSPLH

v_gene: TRBV2
j_gene: TRBJ2-1
CDR3aa: ASSEAGGGEQF

v_gene: TRBV24-1
j_gene: TRBJ2-7
CDR3aa: ATSERTGGYEQY

v_gene: TRBV19
j_gene: TRBJ1-5
CDR3aa: ASSNRDRLRGNQPQH

v_gene: TRBV6-2/TRBV6-3
j_gene: TRBJ2-2
CDR3aa: ASTDGTGATGELF

v_gene: TRBV4-2
j_gene: TRBJ2-3
CDR3aa: ASSQDRRLAEGRSTDTQY

v_gene: TRBV5-1
j_gene: TRBJ2-2
CDR3aa: ASSLRGTGNTGELF

v_gene: TRBV30
j_gene: TRBJ1-1
CDR3aa: AWSYGHTEAF

v_gene: TRBV29-1
j_gene: TRBJ2-7
CDR3aa: SVDVGDEQY

v_gene: TRBV27
j_gene: TRBJ1-2
CDR3aa: ASSPTGTVNYGYT

v_gene: TRBV5-1
j_gene: TRBJ2-5
CDR3aa: ASSLGTGAQETQY

v_gene: TRBV2
j_gene: TRBJ1-6
CDR3aa: ASSEGSSLH

v_gene: TRBV2
j_gene: TRBJ2-2
CDR3aa: ASRGVVDGELF

v_gene: TRBV2
j_gene: TRBJ1-2
CDR3aa: ASSLLTGGVGYT

v_gene: TRBV7-8
j_gene: TRBJ2-3
CDR3aa: ASSLAMLIPKGTDTQY

v_gene: TRBV12-3/TRBV12-4
j_gene: TRBJ2-3
CDR3aa: ASSFASAPTDTQY

v_gene: TRBV10-1
j_gene: TRBJ1-4
CDR3aa: ASTGGPNEKLF

v_gene: TRBV5-1
j_gene: TRBJ2-3
CDR3aa: ASSLEQGQITQY

v_gene: TRBV6-1
j_gene: TRBJ1-3
CDR3aa: ASSEIHSGNTIY

v_gene: TRBV4-1
j_gene: TRBJ2-1
CDR3aa: ASSQGGTSRDEQF

v_gene: TRBV6-1
j_gene: TRBJ1-6
CDR3aa: ASSDSRGRVEPLH

v_gene: TRBV19
j_gene: TRBJ1-1
CDR3aa: ASTDSKREAF

v_gene: TRBV12-3/TRBV12-4
j_gene: TRBJ2-7
CDR3aa: ASRPYSGTTYEQY

v_gene: TRBV29-1
j_gene: TRBJ1-2
CDR3aa: SVEDVQSYGYT

v_gene: TRBV5-1
j_gene: TRBJ2-3
CDR3aa: ASSLLSSVSTDTQY

v_gene: TRBV28
j_gene: TRBJ2-7
CDR3aa: ASSTTGGAGEQY

v_gene: TRBV5-1
j_gene: TRBJ2-1
CDR3aa: ASSRPTSGSYNEQF

v_gene: TRBV7-3
j_gene: TRBJ2-3
CDR3aa: ASSLTFRETDTQY

v_gene: TRBV4-2
j_gene: TRBJ2-2
CDR3aa: ASSQDSHALMGSTGELF

v_gene: TRBV7-3
j_gene: TRBJ1-1
CDR3aa: ASSPGVGTEAF

v_gene: TRBV7-9
j_gene: TRBJ2-7
CDR3aa: ASSLPTGFEQY

v_gene: TRBV6-1
j_gene: TRBJ1-5
CDR3aa: ASTRTGTQPQH

v_gene: TRBV12-3/TRBV12-4
j_gene: TRBJ2-2
CDR3aa: ASSTSYREGELF

v_gene: TRBV28
j_gene: TRBJ2-1
CDR3aa: ASSSHTSSYNEQF

v_gene: TRBV7-9
j_gene: TRBJ1-2
CDR3aa: SSSLATTGYGYT

v_gene: TRBV7-9
j_gene: TRBJ2-1
CDR3aa: ASSQTSGRVLSEQF

v_gene: TRBV12-3/TRBV12-4
j_gene: TRBJ2-5
CDR3aa: ASSLGVRRVEETQY

v_gene: TRBV2
j_gene: TRBJ1-5
CDR3aa: ASGVRDQPQH

v_gene: TRBV6-2/TRBV6-3
j_gene: TRBJ2-2
CDR3aa: ASSLAAPAGELF

v_gene: TRBV9
j_gene: TRBJ2-2
CDR3aa: ASSTRIIANTGELF

v_gene: TRBV11-2
j_gene: TRBJ2-3
CDR3aa: ASSWDTTLTSTDTQY

v_gene: TRBV20-1
j_gene: TRBJ1-3
CDR3aa: SASRGQGVGNTIY

v_gene: TRBV11-2
j_gene: TRBJ2-5
CDR3aa: ASSRGFQETQY

v_gene: TRBV6-1
j_gene: TRBJ1-6
CDR3aa: ASTGQGSYSPLH